A single sample gave rise to the 23 T cell receptor beta chains below, sequenced in a study of human CD8 memory T cell subsets. UMI-labeled 5' RACE generated the TCR beta libraries. TCRdb re-called the 5' RACE reads and gives one entry per CDR3 protein, without DNA. The table for this sample gives 9,900 or so distinct CDR3 sequences. What was sequenced was CD8+ stem-like memory T cells (TSCM and TCM) sorted from PBMCs. Subset: stem-like memory CD8 T cells (TSTEM), CCR7+ PD-1- TIGIT-. These receptor sequences come from a human donor in good health.

This chain links TRBV6-2 or TRBV6-3 with TRBJ2-7; TCRdb's assignment of TRBD1 cannot be checked, as there is no DNA. Germline lookup yields CDR1 MNHEY and CDR2 SVGEGT. This CDR3 comprises 14 residues. The CDR3 protein is CASSQQGTAYEQYF.

According to its frequency, this clonotype is medium-sized. The chain employs TRBV29-1 and TRBJ2-3. Germline assignment: CDR1 SQVTM and CDR2 ANQGSEA. This CDR3 spans 12 amino acids. CDR3 sequence: CSVEDGDYTQYF.

The chain has TRBV7-9 and TRBJ2-5; TCRdb names TRBD1, which stays unverified in the absence of DNA. The CDR3 consists of 15 residues. Germline CDR1 is SEHNR and CDR2 is FQNEAQ (reference sequence). CDR3 in amino acids: CASGRDRGLQETQYF.

The V gene is TRBV7-3, the J gene TRBJ1-5. CDR3 length: 15 amino acids. In germline, CDR1 is SGHTA, CDR2 FQGTGA. This CDR3 is CASSSQGDSNQPQHF.

The rearrangement links TRBV7-9 to TRBJ2-1. Germline values: CDR1 SEHNR, CDR2 FQNEAQ (reference sequence). This CDR3 has 15 residues. CDR3 in amino acids: CASSLALAVNNEQFF.

The V gene is TRBV12-5, the J gene TRBJ2-1. The CDR3 contains 13 residues. Germline assignment: CDR1 LGHNT and CDR2 FRNRAP. CDR3 sequence: CASALYVYNEQFF. The complete variable domain, with remaining parts taken from reference TRBV12-5 and TRBJ2-1, reads DARVTQTPRHKVTEMGQEVTMRCQPILGHNTVFWYRQTMMQGLELLAYFRNRAPLDDSGMPKDRFSAEMPDATLATLKIQPSEPRDSAVYFCASALYVYNEQFFGPGTRLTVL.

This chain connects TRBV9 to TRBJ2-2. The germline gives CDR1 SGDLS, CDR2 YYNGEE. The CDR3 covers 13 residues. CDR3 region: CASSAGVAGELFF.

The V gene is TRBV7-3, the J gene TRBJ2-1; TCRdb picks TRBD1, but there is no DNA to check that call. The CDR3 sequence is 16 residues long. Per the germline V gene, CDR1 is SGHTA and CDR2 is FQGTGA. The CDR3 region is CASGPAAGLSYNEQFF.

This chain connects TRBV7-9 to TRBJ2-1; the TCRdb D gene call, TRBD2, has no DNA to confirm it. There are 15 residues in the CDR3. Per the germline V gene, CDR1 is SEHNR and CDR2 is FQNEAQ (reference sequence). The CDR3 here is CASSMSSGRKNEQFF.

The rearrangement joins TRBV7-6 to TRBJ2-5; TCRdb's D gene call, TRBD1, goes unchecked for lack of DNA. The length of the CDR3 is 14 residues. Germline V gene data show CDR1 as SGHVS and CDR2 as FNYEAQ. CDR3 protein: CASSFQGAGETQYF.

By frequency, this clonotype registers large. The chain carries TRBV28 and TRBJ2-1; TCRdb proposes TRBD2, but this gene call is untestable without DNA. The germline gives CDR1 MDHEN, CDR2 SYDVKM. The length of the CDR3 is 19 residues. The CDR3 spells CASSYDRGLAGGPYNEQFF.

The rearrangement links TRBV28 to TRBJ2-5; checking the TCRdb D call of TRBD2 is not possible without DNA. CDR3 length: 17 amino acids. Germline V gene data show CDR1 as MDHEN and CDR2 as SYDVKM. CDR3 residues: CASSLWTSGGPQETQYF.

Considering frequency, this clonotype is medium-sized. The chain is built from TRBV20-1 and TRBJ2-4. The germline V gene has CDR1 DFQATT and CDR2 SNEGSKA (reference sequence). CDR3 size: 13 residues. The CDR3 sequence is CSARLGERNIQYF.

The chain uses TRBV19 and TRBJ1-4. The CDR3 has 15 residues. Germline V gives CDR1 LNHDA, CDR2 SQIVND (reference sequence). The CDR3 reads CASSIVEETNEKLFF.

The V gene is TRBV13, the J gene TRBJ1-1; TCRdb's D call of TRBD1 is untestable without DNA. Per germline, CDR1 PRHDT and CDR2 FYEKMQ (reference sequence). The CDR3 spans 15 residues. The chain's CDR3 is CASSLDLGQNTEAFF.

The gene calls are TRBV6-5 and TRBJ2-2. The CDR3 spans 12 residues. Germline loops: CDR1 MNHEY, CDR2 SVGAGI. The chain's CDR3 is CASSYGSGELFF.

The rearrangement joins TRBV20-1 to TRBJ2-1; TCRdb's D gene call, TRBD2, goes unchecked for lack of DNA. CDR3 length: 15 residues. CDR1 is DFQATT and CDR2 is SNEGSKA in the germline V gene (reference sequence). The CDR3 loop reads CSARGSGLSYNEQFF.

This chain joins TRBV7-2 and TRBJ2-2. Germline CDR1 is SGHTA and CDR2 is FQGNSA. The CDR3 has 15 amino acids. CDR3 in amino acids: CASSLFPRFIGELFF.

Measured by frequency, this clonotype is medium-sized. The rearrangement joins TRBV7-2 to TRBJ2-1; TCRdb names TRBD2, which stays unverified in the absence of DNA. This CDR3 region has 13 residues. Germline CDR1 is SGHTA and CDR2 is FQGNSA. This CDR3 reads CASSFGLGSEQFF.

CDR3 sequence: CASSPPAGASSYNEQFF. This chain joins TRBV7-9 and TRBJ2-1; as DNA is missing, the TRBD1 call by TCRdb cannot be tested. CDR1 is SEHNR and CDR2 is FQNEAQ in the germline V gene (reference sequence). The CDR3 contains 17 residues.

The chain links TRBV4-1 to TRBJ2-3; absent DNA, TCRdb's TRBD1 call cannot be checked. From germline, CDR1 is MGHRA and CDR2 YSYEKL. CDR3 length: 15 amino acids. CDR3 region: CASSERQGWTDTQYF.

The chain combines TRBV5-1 with TRBJ2-1; there is no DNA to check the TCRdb D call of TRBD1. Germline V gives CDR1 SGHRS, CDR2 YFSETQ. This CDR3 region has 13 residues. CDR3: CASSLTGSYEQFF.

V usage is TRBV19 and J usage is TRBJ2-7; the D call of TRBD2 rests on TCRdb alone, since no DNA is present to check it. Looked up from germline, CDR1 is LNHDA and CDR2 is SQIVND (reference sequence). The CDR3 length is 17 residues. The CDR3 sequence is CASSIDHASGNSYEQYF.